Listed here are 17 T cell receptor beta chains from one sample, sequenced in a study of identical twins. TCRdb reanalysed the 5' RACE reads using MiXCR and keeps one entry per CDR3 protein. Here the sample spans approximately 890,000 distinct CDR3 sequences, 12% being singletons. These data also formed part of another study, on yellow fever vaccine responses in identical twins.

The sample taken for sequencing was PBMCs. These receptors all stem from a woman aged 18-29 years in good health.

The chain uses TRBV20-1 and TRBJ2-2, with 8 bases fitting TRBD2. J was trimmed by 6 bases and V by 1 base; bases with no gene match: 7. The CDR3 length is 15 residues. Germline V gene data show CDR1 as DFQATT and CDR2 as SNEGSKA (reference sequence). The CDR3 DNA reads TGCAGTGCTAGAGTTGTCGGGGGGGCCCCCGGGGAGCTGTTTTTT. This translates into CSARVVGGAPGELFF.

Comment on this clonotype: One junction end does not reproduce the germline sequence, and a read error may be involved. This chain links TRBV24-1 with TRBJ2-3, with 7 positions matching TRBD1. Germline-derived CDR1 and CDR2 are KGHDR and SFDVKD. The length of the CDR3 is 16 residues. CDR3 residues: CASSDQPGQRTDTQYF. The CDR3 nucleotides are TGTGCCTCCAGTGACCAACCGGGACAGCGCACAGATACGCAGTATTTT.

This clonotype was observed at least ten times. The chain links TRBV20-1 to TRBJ2-1, with D tentatively TRBD2 (5 bases). The CDR3 totals 14 residues. Germline V gives CDR1 DFQATT, CDR2 SNEGSKA (reference sequence). Trimming shortened V by 3 bases and J by 6 bases, and 15 bases separated the two germline ends. The CDR3 DNA reads as TGCAGTGCTAGGAGCACTAGAGCGCGCAATGAGCAGTTCTTC. Amino acids: CSARSTRARNEQFF.

The table lists this clonotype with many counts. The chain joins TRBV4-1 to TRBJ2-3, with a tentative D call TRBD2 (6 bases). The CDR3 spans 16 residues. CDR1 MGHRA and CDR2 YSYEKL come from the germline V gene. Trimming pared 0 bases from V and 1 base from J, leaving 11 bases between. CDR3: CASSQDPGVGTDTQYF. CDR3 in DNA: TGCGCCAGCAGCCAAGATCCGGGAGTAGGCACAGATACGCAGTATTTT.

This chain links TRBV29-1 with TRBJ1-1, with D perhaps matching TRBD1 (6 bases). This CDR3 spans 14 amino acids. V lost 7 bases to trimming and J lost 12 bases, with 27 bases between them. Germline CDR1 reads SQVTM; CDR2 reads ANQGSEA. CDR3 residues: CSADVDAVAGVTFF. CDR3 DNA sequence: TGCAGCGCTGACGTTGATGCCGTGGCAGGGGTGACTTTCTTT.

The chain links TRBV5-5 to TRBJ1-6; D unclear. Germline CDR1 and CDR2: SGHKS and YYEKEE (reference sequence). The CDR3 is made up of 15 amino acids. The germline V and J ends were trimmed by 2 bases and 5 bases, with 11 bases remaining between them. For the CDR3, the DNA is TGTGCCAGCAGCTTACGGCTCTTCGATAATTCACCCCTCCACTTT. Translation: CASSLRLFDNSPLHF.

This clonotype showed up many times. The chain employs TRBV4-2 and TRBJ2-2, with D hard to call. The CDR3 extends over 15 amino acids. Trimming took 1 base from V and 4 from J, leaving 10 bases between them. Germline V gene lookup returns CDR1 LGHNA and CDR2 YNFKEQ. This CDR3 is CASSQVGQTTGELFF. The CDR3 DNA reads TGTGCCAGCAGCCAAGTTGGGCAGACCACCGGGGAGCTGTTTTTT.

This clonotype has a count of ten or more. The chain couples TRBV7-8 to TRBJ2-1; possibly TRBD2 for D (7 bases). Germline lookup yields CDR1 SGHVS and CDR2 FQNEAQ. V lost 2 bases and J 9 bases, leaving 17 bases between the germline ends. This CDR3 spans 15 amino acids. CDR3 loop: CASSLRGGFAREQFF. For the CDR3, the DNA is TGTGCCAGCAGCTTAAGGGGGGGATTTGCGCGTGAGCAGTTCTTC. Looking up the rest from reference TRBV7-8 and TRBJ2-1 gives the full variable domain: GAGVSQSPRYKVAKRGQDVALRCDPISGHVSLFWYQQALGQGPEFLTYFQNEAQLDKSGLPSDRFFAERPEGSVSTLKIQRTQQEDSAVYLCASSLRGGFAREQFFGPGTRLTVL.

V gene TRBV5-1 combines with J gene TRBJ2-1; no clear D gene. Trimming cost V 0 bases and J 5 bases, with 12 bases left between them. The germline V gene encodes CDR1 SGHRS and CDR2 YFSETQ. This CDR3 region has 15 residues. This CDR3 is CASSLVLQIHNEQFF. CDR3 coding DNA: TGCGCCAGCAGCTTGGTGCTCCAAATCCACAATGAGCAGTTCTTC.

The V gene is TRBV29-1, the J gene TRBJ1-2; perhaps TRBD1 as D (6 bases). The CDR3 spans 13 residues. CDR1 SQVTM and CDR2 ANQGSEA come from the germline V gene. V was cut by 5 bases and J by 2 bases, with 12 bases left in between. The CDR3 protein is CSVRTEKNYGYTF. Written as DNA, the CDR3 is TGCAGCGTTAGGACAGAAAAAAACTATGGCTACACCTTC.

This clonotype was recorded at least ten times. V is TRBV5-1 and J is TRBJ2-3, with D tentatively TRBD2 (6 bases). The CDR3 spans 12 residues. V was trimmed by 4 bases and J by 5 bases, leaving 8 bases between them. CDR1 SGHRS and CDR2 YFSETQ come from the germline V gene. CDR3 nucleotides: TGCGCCAGCAGCGGGGGAGGAGATACGCAGTATTTT. This translates into CASSGGGDTQYF.

The chain has TRBV5-1 and TRBJ2-3, with a possible D match to TRBD2 (5 bases). V lost 0 bases, J lost 2 bases, and 13 bases lay in between. CDR3 length: 16 amino acids. Germline CDR1 and CDR2: SGHRS and YFSETQ. The CDR3 bases are TGCGCCAGCAGCTTGGGTGCTAGCACCCTCACAGATACGCAGTATTTT. This gives the protein CASSLGASTLTDTQYF.

Only a few counts were recorded for this clonotype. The chain couples TRBV3-1 to TRBJ2-2, with D possibly TRBD2 on 9 matching bases. With 0 bases removed from V and 7 bases from J, the gap between germline ends came to 27 bases. CDR1 LGHDT and CDR2 YNNKEL come from the germline V gene (reference sequence). The CDR3 consists of 20 residues. Written as DNA, the CDR3 is TGTGCCAGCAGCCAAGATTACGGACAGGGATTAGCGGGAGCCCTCGGGGAGCTGTTTTTT. This gives the protein CASSQDYGQGLAGALGELFF.

There are many counts of this clonotype. The V and J genes are TRBV29-1 and TRBJ2-7, with TRBD2 matching 13 bases. The CDR3 contains 18 residues. The V gene's germline CDR1 is SQVTM and CDR2 ANQGSEA. J gave up 4 bases and V 6 bases, and 18 bases lay outside the gene matches. CDR3 coding DNA: TGCAGCGTGAGACTAGCGGGAGGCCAAAGGAGAAGGGGTTACGAGCAGTACTTC. Translation gives CSVRLAGGQRRRGYEQYF.

This clonotype was recorded a few times. J is TRBJ2-3 and V is TRBV29-1; possible D gene TRBD1, 6 bases. With 3 bases removed from V and 2 bases from J, the gap between germline ends came to 12 bases. The CDR3 has 14 residues. Germline V CDR1 and CDR2: SQVTM, ANQGSEA. The CDR3 region has the DNA TGCAGCGTTGATGGCAGGGGATTCACAGATACGCAGTATTTT. The encoded protein is CSVDGRGFTDTQYF.

This clonotype was counted only a few times. The V call is TRBV7-3, the J call TRBJ2-1; D is unclear. V was trimmed by 0 bases and J by 8 bases, leaving 8 bases between them. The CDR3 runs 13 residues. Germline V gene sequence: CDR1 SGHTA, CDR2 FQGTGA. The CDR3 region is CASSLTLRDEQFF. CDR3 coding DNA: TGTGCCAGCAGCTTAACGCTTAGAGATGAGCAGTTCTTC.

There are a few counts of this clonotype. CDR3 nucleotide sequence: TGCGCCAGCAGCCAAGAGGGCCAAGCGGGAGTCGGGACAGATACGCAGTATTTT. This encodes CASSQEGQAGVGTDTQYF. The chain employs TRBV4-1 and TRBJ2-3; 8 bases fit TRBD2. CDR3 length equals 18 residues. The ends lost 0 bases at V and 3 bases at J; junction bases unmatched: 11. Germline CDR1 MGHRA, CDR2 YSYEKL.